This T cell receptor beta chain was profiled in a study of immune heterogeneity within non-small cell lung tumors. Across the whole study: In total, the tumors were 4 squamous cell carcinomas, around 10 non-squamous carcinomas and 1 not otherwise specified. Whole-study findings and limits: Each patient's tumor sites shared recurring identical dominant CDR3 beta clonotypes, and individual sites also carried their own high-frequency clones. Correlation analysis showed that local T-cell clonality was moderately but significantly associated with local tumor mutational burden (R roughly 0.32). Largely distinct from one individual patient to the next were the high-frequency T-cell receptor beta clonotypes.

Trimming took 2 bases from V and 5 from J, leaving 7 bases between them. CDR3 size: 11 residues. Germline loops: CDR1 SQVTM, CDR2 ANQGSEA. Genomic DNA from bulk tumor acted as the template, and about 600 ng was loaded per sample. Multiple widely separated biopsies were taken from each primary tumor at surgery. These patients got curative surgery after being newly diagnosed with untreated non-small cell lung cancer. A multiplex PCR containing 32 V primers and 13 J primers was used to amplify TCR beta CDR3. MiXCR was run by TCRdb on the multiplex PCR reads, yielding one entry per CDR3 protein. The table records fewer than 15,000 distinct CDR3 sequences, around 21% of them present only once. This clonotype was counted only a few times. What it binds is unknown.

The origin of this receptor is a man aged 60 to 75 with non-small cell lung cancer. This sequence joins TRBV29-1 and TRBJ2-7; D call uncertain. The sample was lung tumor tissue. This chain's CDR3 is CSVESWNEQYF. Here the CDR3 DNA reads TGCAGCGTTGAAAGCTGGAACGAGCAGTACTTC.